This TCR beta chain was sequenced in a study of T cell changes during pregnancy in multiple sclerosis. V lost 8 bases and J lost 1, with 8 bases in between. CDR1 is MNHEY and CDR2 is SVGAGI in the germline V gene. CDR3 length: 13 residues. This table comes from immunoSEQ multiplex PCR, and its TCRdb copy is limited to in-frame clones, with some not included. The table has tens of thousands of clones, 75% to 95% seen once; the top ten hold 0.85% to 0.95%. The TCR originated in a female donor with multiple sclerosis, enrolled in a pregnancy study. The sample consisted of peripheral blood, taken before pregnancy. The chain couples TRBV6-5 to TRBJ1-4, with D unclear. CDR3 loop: CASRRGTNEKLFF. For the CDR3, the DNA is TGTGCCAGCCGGCGCGGAACTAATGAAAAACTGTTTTTT.